This TCR beta chain is drawn from a study of cytomegalovirus exposure and HLA in healthy donors. General observations from the study: The study flagged some 170 TCR beta chains as cytomegalovirus-associated. The tendency of first-cohort TCR clusters to co-occur in the 90 to 150 validation repertoires was the finding of a later analysis.

As regards this clone: Its antigen is still unknown.

It was the approximately 120-subject validation cohort, separate from the roughly 700-subject first cohort, to which the donors belonged. Clones were sequenced by immunoSEQ multiplex PCR, and TCRdb holds only the in-frame ones, with some missing. The profile shows a few hundred thousand clones, 86% of them singletons. The specimen was PBMCs. The receptor's source is a woman aged 18-29 years in good health and CMV-seronegative.

The CDR3 coding sequence is TGTGCCAGCAGCTTAACCGAGGGACAGGGGTACTACGAGCAGTACTTC. Amino acids: CASSLTEGQGYYEQYF. V usage is TRBV7-2 and J usage is TRBJ2-7, with 10 bases matching TRBD1. Germline CDR1 SGHTA, CDR2 FQGNSA. The V segment lost 2 bases and the J segment 3 bases; nucleotides outside the gene matches: 7. The CDR3 is 16 amino acids.